This T cell receptor (beta chain) was sequenced during a study of STAT3 mutations in large granular lymphocyte leukemia. Study-level findings and limits: Every T-LGLL patient had at least one immunodominant TCRbeta clonotype.

Sequenced by immunoSEQ multiplex PCR; TCRdb stores in-frame clones only, minus some. Of about 7,700 clones listed, 70% to 80% are singletons. In this sample, this clone turned up once. The antigen is unknown. Germline lookup yields CDR1 SGHRS and CDR2 YFSETQ. This CDR3 region has 15 residues. Trimming took 0 bases from V and 6 from J, leaving 15 bases between them. The V gene is TRBV5-1, the J gene TRBJ1-2, with D possibly being TRBD1 (5 bases). The origin of this receptor is a woman between 35 and 50 years old with T-cell large granular lymphocyte leukemia. Some clones in this sample may be carry-over from other donors' samples. The sequenced sample consisted of peripheral blood mononuclear cells. The CDR3 coding sequence is TGCGCCAGCAGCTTGGCCCGTGAGGGGTCCGATGGCTACACCTTC. As protein: CASSLAREGSDGYTF.